The clone carrying this T cell receptor (beta chain) was observed a single time. Its antigen is unknown. 5'RACE primed at constant segments yielded TCR alpha and TCR beta cDNA libraries bearing sample barcodes and UMIs. TCRdb used MiXCR to reprocess the 5' RACE reads, holding one entry per CDR3 protein. The table has 200,000 to 250,000 distinct CDR3 sequences, 25% to 35% seen once. These data come from a study of T-cell memory formation after mild COVID-19. Whole-study context: Most TCR clusters belonged to a single donor.

This CDR3 is built from 14 residues. The V gene end was trimmed by 5 bases and the J gene end by 2 bases; junction bases not matched to a gene: 6. The germline CDR1 and CDR2 sequences are MNHEY and SVGAGI. Study-wide points: Clones contracting across day 15 to 85 had a balanced CD4/CD8 profile; later expanding clones leaned CD4+. Several responding clones turned up in pre-infection memory, indicating that cross-reactive memory may have taken part.

The sequence came from an adult woman who had mild COVID-19 (a few samples of this study predate the infection). Cell type and time point are not known. Sequencing was done on a sample of PBMCs or a T cell subset sorted from them (not recorded which). The chain recombines TRBV6-5 with TRBJ2-7; 7 bases fit TRBD1. The CDR3 nucleotides are TGTGCCAGCAGTGAAGACACAGGGGCCTACGAGCAGTACTTC. Translated: CASSEDTGAYEQYF.